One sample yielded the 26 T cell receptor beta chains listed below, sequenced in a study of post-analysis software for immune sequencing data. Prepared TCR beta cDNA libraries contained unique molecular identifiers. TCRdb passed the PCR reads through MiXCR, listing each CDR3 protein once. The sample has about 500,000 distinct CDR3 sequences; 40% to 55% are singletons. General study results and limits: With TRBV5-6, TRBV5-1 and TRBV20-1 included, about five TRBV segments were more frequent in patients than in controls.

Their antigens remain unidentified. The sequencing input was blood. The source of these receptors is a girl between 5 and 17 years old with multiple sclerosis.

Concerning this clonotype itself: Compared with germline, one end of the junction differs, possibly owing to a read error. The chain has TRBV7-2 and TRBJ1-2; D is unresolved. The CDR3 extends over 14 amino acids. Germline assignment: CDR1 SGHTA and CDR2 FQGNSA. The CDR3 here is CACSLEQEAYGYTF. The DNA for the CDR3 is TGTGCCTGCAGCTTAGAGCAGGAGGCTTATGGCTACACCTTC.

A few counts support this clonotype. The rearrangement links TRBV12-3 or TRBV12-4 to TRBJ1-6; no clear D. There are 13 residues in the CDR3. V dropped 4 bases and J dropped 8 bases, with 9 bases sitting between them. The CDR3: CASSSDGDSPLHF. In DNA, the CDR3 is TGTGCCAGCAGTTCCGACGGGGATTCACCCCTCCACTTT.

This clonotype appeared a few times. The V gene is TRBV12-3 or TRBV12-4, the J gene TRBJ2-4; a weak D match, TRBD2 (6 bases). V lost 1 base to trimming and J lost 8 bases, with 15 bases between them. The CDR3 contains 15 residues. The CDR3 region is CASSLVTGGWDIQYF. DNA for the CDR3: TGTGCCAGCAGTTTAGTAACTGGGGGGTGGGACATTCAGTACTTC.

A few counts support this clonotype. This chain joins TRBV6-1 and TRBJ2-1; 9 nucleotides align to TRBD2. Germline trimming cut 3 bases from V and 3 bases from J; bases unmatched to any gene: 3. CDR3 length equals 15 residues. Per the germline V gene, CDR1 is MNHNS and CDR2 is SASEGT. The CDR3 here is CASSEGAGGYNEQFF. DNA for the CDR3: TGTGCCAGCAGTGAGGGAGCGGGAGGCTACAATGAGCAGTTCTTC.

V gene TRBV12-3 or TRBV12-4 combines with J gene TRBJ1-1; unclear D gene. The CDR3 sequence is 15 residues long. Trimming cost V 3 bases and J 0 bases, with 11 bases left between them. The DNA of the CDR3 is TGTGCCAGCAGTTTCCCCAGCTCAATGAACACTGAAGCTTTCTTT. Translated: CASSFPSSMNTEAFF.

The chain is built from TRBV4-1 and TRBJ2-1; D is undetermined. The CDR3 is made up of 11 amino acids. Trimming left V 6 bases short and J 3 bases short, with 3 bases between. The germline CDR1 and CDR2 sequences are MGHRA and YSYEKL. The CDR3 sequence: CASRHYNEQFF. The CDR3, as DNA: TGCGCCAGCAGACACTACAATGAGCAGTTCTTC.

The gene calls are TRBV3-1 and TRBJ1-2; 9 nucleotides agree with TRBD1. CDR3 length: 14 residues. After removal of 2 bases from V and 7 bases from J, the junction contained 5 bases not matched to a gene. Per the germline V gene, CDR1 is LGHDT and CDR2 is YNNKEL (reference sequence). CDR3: CASSQIKGQGGYTF. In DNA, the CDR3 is TGTGCCAGCAGCCAAATTAAGGGACAGGGTGGCTACACCTTC. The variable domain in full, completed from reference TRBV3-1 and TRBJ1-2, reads DTAVSQTPKYLVTQMGNDKSIKCEQNLGHDTMYWYKQDSKKFLKIMFSYNNKELIINETVPNRFSPKSPDKAHLNLHINSLELGDSAVYFCASSQIKGQGGYTFGSGTRLTVV.

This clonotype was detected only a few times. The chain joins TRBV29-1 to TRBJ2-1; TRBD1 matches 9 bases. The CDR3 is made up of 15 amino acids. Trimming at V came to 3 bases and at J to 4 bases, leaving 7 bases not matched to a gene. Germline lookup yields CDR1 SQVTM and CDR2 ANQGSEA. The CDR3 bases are TGCAGCGTTGAGGACAGGGGTCGAGGGTACAATGAGCAGTTCTTC. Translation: CSVEDRGRGYNEQFF.

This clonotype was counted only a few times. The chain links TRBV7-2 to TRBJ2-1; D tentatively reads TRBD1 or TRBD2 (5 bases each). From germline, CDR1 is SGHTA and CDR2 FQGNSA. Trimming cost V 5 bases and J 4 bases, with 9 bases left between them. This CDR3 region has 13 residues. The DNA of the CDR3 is TGTGCCAGCAGCCGGGACGGATACAATGAGCAGTTCTTC. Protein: CASSRDGYNEQFF.

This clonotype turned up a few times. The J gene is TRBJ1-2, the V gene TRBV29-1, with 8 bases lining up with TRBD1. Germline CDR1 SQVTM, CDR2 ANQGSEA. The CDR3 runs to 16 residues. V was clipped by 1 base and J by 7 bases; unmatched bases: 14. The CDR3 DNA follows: TGCAGCGTTGAAGGCAGACCAATGACAGGGGCGGGTGGCTACACCTTC. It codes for CSVEGRPMTGAGGYTF.

The CDR3 spells CASSLEGGNTQYF. DNA of the CDR3: TGTGCCAGCAGCTTAGAGGGCGGGAATACGCAGTATTTT. The chain recombines TRBV11-2 with TRBJ2-3; maybe TRBD2 (6 bases). The germline V gene encodes CDR1 SGHAT and CDR2 FQNNGV. V lost 0 bases, J lost 7 bases, and 8 bases lay in between. CDR3 length: 13 residues.

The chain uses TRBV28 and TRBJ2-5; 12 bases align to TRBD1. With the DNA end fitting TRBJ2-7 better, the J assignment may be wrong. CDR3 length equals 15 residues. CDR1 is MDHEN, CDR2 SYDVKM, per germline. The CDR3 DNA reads TGTGCCAGCAGTACACCGGGACAGGGGGCGGTCGAGCAGTACTTC. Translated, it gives CASSTPGQGAVEQYF.

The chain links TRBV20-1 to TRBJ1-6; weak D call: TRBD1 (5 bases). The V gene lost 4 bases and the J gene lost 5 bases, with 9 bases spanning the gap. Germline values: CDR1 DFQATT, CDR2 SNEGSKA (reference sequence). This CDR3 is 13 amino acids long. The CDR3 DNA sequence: TGCAGTGCTAAAACGGACAATAATTCACCCCTCCACTTT. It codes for CSAKTDNNSPLHF.

The CDR3 nucleotides read TGTGCCAGCAGCTCCGGGTGGGGTAGCTACACAGATACGCAGTATTTT. Translating it yields CASSSGWGSYTDTQYF. This chain links TRBV7-2 with TRBJ2-3; D not certain. V was shortened by 4 bases and J by 2 bases, with 16 bases between the two germline ends. The germline V gene has CDR1 SGHTA and CDR2 FQGNSA. This CDR3 has 16 residues.

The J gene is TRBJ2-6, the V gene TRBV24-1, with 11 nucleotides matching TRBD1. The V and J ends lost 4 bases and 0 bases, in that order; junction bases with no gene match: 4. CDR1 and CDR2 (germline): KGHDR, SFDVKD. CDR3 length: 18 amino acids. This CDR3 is CATSDRDRGTSGANVLTF. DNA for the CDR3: TGTGCCACCAGTGACCGGGACAGGGGGACCTCTGGGGCCAACGTCCTGACTTTC.

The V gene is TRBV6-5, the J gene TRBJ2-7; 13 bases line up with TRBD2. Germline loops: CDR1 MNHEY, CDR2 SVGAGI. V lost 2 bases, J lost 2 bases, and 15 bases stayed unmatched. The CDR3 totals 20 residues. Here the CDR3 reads CASSYPQLAGGPVGPYEQYF. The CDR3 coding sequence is TGTGCCAGCAGTTACCCCCAACTAGCGGGAGGGCCAGTGGGGCCCTACGAGCAGTACTTC.

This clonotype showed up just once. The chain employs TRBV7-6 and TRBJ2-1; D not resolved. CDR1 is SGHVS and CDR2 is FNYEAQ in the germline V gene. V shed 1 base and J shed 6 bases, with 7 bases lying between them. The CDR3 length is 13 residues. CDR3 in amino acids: CASSLERINEQFF. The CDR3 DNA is TGTGCCAGCAGCTTAGAAAGGATCAATGAGCAGTTCTTC.

CDR3 coding DNA: TGTGCCAGCAGTCTAAATAAACAGGTTCTGGTTGTCAATCAGCCCCAGCATTTT. Translated: CASSLNKQVLVVNQPQHF. V is TRBV27 and J is TRBJ1-5, with D possibly TRBD1 on 5 matching bases. The CDR3 sequence is 18 residues long. Germline lookup yields CDR1 MNHEY and CDR2 SMNVEV (reference sequence). V gave up 5 bases and J gave up 3 bases, with 23 bases separating them.

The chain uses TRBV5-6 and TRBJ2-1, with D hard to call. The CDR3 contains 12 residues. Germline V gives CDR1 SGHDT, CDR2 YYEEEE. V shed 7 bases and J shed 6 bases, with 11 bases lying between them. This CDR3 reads CASQVPGNEQFF. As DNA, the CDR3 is TGTGCCAGCCAGGTCCCAGGCAATGAGCAGTTCTTC.

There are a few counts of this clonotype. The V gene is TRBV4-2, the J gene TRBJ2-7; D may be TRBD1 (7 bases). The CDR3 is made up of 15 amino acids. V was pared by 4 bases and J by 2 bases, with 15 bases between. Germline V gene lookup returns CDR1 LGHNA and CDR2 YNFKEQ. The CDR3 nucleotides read TGTGCCAGCAGCCCACGACAGGGAGGCCCCTACGAGCAGTACTTC. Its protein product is CASSPRQGGPYEQYF.

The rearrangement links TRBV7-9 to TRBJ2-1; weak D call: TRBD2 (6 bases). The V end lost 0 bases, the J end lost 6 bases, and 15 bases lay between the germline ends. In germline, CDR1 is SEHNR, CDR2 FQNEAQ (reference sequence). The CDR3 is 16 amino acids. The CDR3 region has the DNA TGTGCCAGCAGCTTAGCGCCGGAGGGCCGACGCAATGAGCAGTTCTTC. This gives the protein CASSLAPEGRRNEQFF.

CDR3 DNA sequence: TGTGCCAGCAGCTTTAACGACGAGCAGTACTTC. Its translation: CASSFNDEQYF. The chain has TRBV7-6 and TRBJ2-5; no clear D gene. The last part of the DNA fits TRBJ2-7 better; the J call may be wrong. The CDR3 totals 11 residues. Germline values: CDR1 SGHVS, CDR2 FNYEAQ.

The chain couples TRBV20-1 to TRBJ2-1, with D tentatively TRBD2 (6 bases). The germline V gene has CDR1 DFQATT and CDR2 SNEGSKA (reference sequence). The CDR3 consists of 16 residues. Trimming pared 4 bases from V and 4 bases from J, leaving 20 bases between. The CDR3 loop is CSAKVVSGLSYNEQFF. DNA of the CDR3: TGCAGTGCTAAGGTCGTCAGCGGGTTATCTTACAATGAGCAGTTCTTC.

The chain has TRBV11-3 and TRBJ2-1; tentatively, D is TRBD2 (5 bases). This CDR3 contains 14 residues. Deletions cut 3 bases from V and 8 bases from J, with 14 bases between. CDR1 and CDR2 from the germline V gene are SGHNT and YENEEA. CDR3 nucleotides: TGTGCCAGCAGCTTTTTGGGGAATAGCGATGAGCAGTTCTTC. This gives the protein CASSFLGNSDEQFF.

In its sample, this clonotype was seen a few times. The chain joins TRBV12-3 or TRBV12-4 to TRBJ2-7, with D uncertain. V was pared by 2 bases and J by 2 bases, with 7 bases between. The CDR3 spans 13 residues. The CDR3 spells CASSLNGPYEQYF. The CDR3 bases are TGTGCCAGCAGTTTAAACGGACCCTACGAGCAGTACTTC.

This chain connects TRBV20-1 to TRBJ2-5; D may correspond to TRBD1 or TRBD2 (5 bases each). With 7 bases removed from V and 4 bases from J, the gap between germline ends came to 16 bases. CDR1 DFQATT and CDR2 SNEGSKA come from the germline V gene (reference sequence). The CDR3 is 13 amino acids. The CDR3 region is CSVRGTNRETQYF. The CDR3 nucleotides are TGCAGTGTCCGAGGGACGAACCGAGAGACCCAGTACTTC.